These 28 T cell receptor beta chains originate from one sample sequenced in a study of T-cell reconstitution after alpha-beta-depleted transplantation in children. The library targeted TCRbeta and was prepared with unique molecular identifiers. TCRdb ran MiXCR on the PCR reads and lists one entry per CDR3 protein. This table has about 470,000 distinct CDR3 sequences, over 40% appearing once. The source was PBMCs, collected before TCRalphabeta/CD19-depleted stem cell transplant. Receptors were obtained from a girl aged 2 to 10 with aplastic anemia, due to receive a stem cell transplant.

This clonotype has more than one count but fewer than ten. The chain links TRBV20-1 to TRBJ2-1; 7 bases line up with TRBD2. Germline values: CDR1 DFQATT, CDR2 SNEGSKA (reference sequence). The CDR3 contains 11 residues. Trimming removed 6 bases from V and 10 bases from J; junction bases left unmatched: 6. The CDR3 region is CSALYGGEQFF. Here the CDR3 DNA reads TGCAGTGCCCTGTACGGGGGGGAGCAGTTCTTC.

This clonotype appeared once. The V gene is TRBV28, the J gene TRBJ2-7; D remains unclear. Germline lookup yields CDR1 MDHEN and CDR2 SYDVKM. The V end lost 6 bases, the J end lost 3 bases, and 9 bases lay between the germline ends. The CDR3 sequence is 12 residues long. The CDR3 spells CASRGRDYEQYF. CDR3 bases: TGTGCCAGCAGGGGTAGGGACTACGAGCAGTACTTC.

The CDR3 region is CASSPSGGDTDTQYF. DNA of the CDR3: TGTGCCAGCAGTCCTAGCGGGGGAGACACAGATACGCAGTATTTT. This chain links TRBV12-3 or TRBV12-4 with TRBJ2-3; 10 positions match TRBD2. CDR3 length equals 15 residues. V lost 5 bases and J lost 2; bases outside the gene matches: 4.

The chain couples TRBV12-3 or TRBV12-4 to TRBJ1-1; D might be TRBD1 (5 bases). Deletions cut 4 bases from V and 0 bases from J, with 12 bases between. The length of the CDR3 is 15 residues. The CDR3 sequence: CASSSGGTLNTEAFF. The CDR3 region has the DNA TGTGCCAGCAGTTCGGGCGGGACTTTGAACACTGAAGCTTTCTTT.

The chain combines TRBV20-1 with TRBJ2-3, with no clear D. The CDR3 is 17 amino acids. Germline loops: CDR1 DFQATT, CDR2 SNEGSKA (reference sequence). V dropped 0 bases and J dropped 4 bases, with 20 bases sitting between them. The CDR3 loop reads CSARDEAEFRGADTQYF. The DNA of the CDR3 is TGCAGTGCTAGAGATGAGGCGGAATTCCGTGGGGCAGATACGCAGTATTTT.

As regards this clonotype: This may stem from a read error, because a much larger clone lies one nucleotide away. V is TRBV5-1 and J is TRBJ2-2; 7 nucleotides line up with TRBD1. CDR1 is SGHRS and CDR2 is YFSETQ in the germline V gene. V was clipped by 5 bases and J by 0 bases; unmatched bases: 1. The CDR3 length is 14 residues. CDR3 residues: CASRGQTNTGELFF. DNA for the CDR3: TGCGCCAGCAGGGGACAGACGAACACCGGGGAGCTGTTTTTT.

The chain employs TRBV2 and TRBJ2-4; possible D gene TRBD2, 5 bases. The CDR3 length is 18 residues. From germline, CDR1 is SNHLY and CDR2 FYNNEI. Trimming removed 3 bases from V and 1 base from J, with 19 bases in between. The DNA of the CDR3 is TGTGCCAGCAGTGACGGAGCGGTCGACCCGAGGGCCAAAAACATTCAGTACTTC. Translating gives CASSDGAVDPRAKNIQYF.

This clonotype occurred many times. The V call is TRBV29-1, the J call TRBJ2-1; 10 bases fit TRBD2. Trimming at V came to 5 bases and at J to 10 bases, leaving 11 bases not matched to a gene. The CDR3 is 14 residues long. Looked up from germline, CDR1 is SQVTM and CDR2 is ANQGSEA. The CDR3 sequence is CSVRGLAGVGEQFF. As DNA, the CDR3 is TGCAGCGTTAGGGGGCTAGCGGGAGTAGGGGAGCAGTTCTTC.

V usage is TRBV7-2 and J usage is TRBJ2-5; 11 nucleotides line up with TRBD2. Per germline, CDR1 SGHTA and CDR2 FQGNSA. The junction had 11 bases not matched to a gene; V was cut back by 4 bases and J by 7 bases. This CDR3 is 16 amino acids long. For the CDR3, the DNA is TGTGCCAGCAGCTCATGGACTAGCGGGCCCCACGGGACCCAGTACTTC. It yields the protein CASSSWTSGPHGTQYF.

The chain employs TRBV24-1 and TRBJ2-1, with 8 bases lining up with TRBD2. This CDR3 has 16 amino acids. Germline lookup yields CDR1 KGHDR and CDR2 SFDVKD. With 2 bases clipped from V and 6 bases from J, the junction kept 8 bases outside the gene matches. CDR3 in DNA: TGTGCCACCAGTGATTCGTCAGGTACTAGCGGCAATGAGCAGTTCTTC. This codes for CATSDSSGTSGNEQFF.

The chain joins TRBV30 to TRBJ2-1; maybe TRBD1 (6 bases). The CDR3 loop spans 14 amino acids. The ends were cut back, 5 bases at V and 7 bases at J, with 18 bases in the middle. Germline CDR1 reads GTSNPN; CDR2 reads SVGIG (reference sequence). The CDR3 protein is CAWGGLYDGNEQFF. CDR3 bases: TGTGCCTGGGGGGGCTTATACGACGGGAATGAGCAGTTCTTC.

The chain recombines TRBV20-1 with TRBJ2-1, with TRBD2 matching over 9 bases. The CDR3 runs 15 residues. CDR1 is DFQATT, CDR2 SNEGSKA, per germline (reference sequence). The trim removed 4 bases at V and 2 bases at J, leaving 6 bases unmatched. The CDR3 loop is CSATRTSETYNEQFF. Here the CDR3 DNA reads TGCAGTGCTACAAGGACTAGCGAGACCTACAATGAGCAGTTCTTC.

The J gene is TRBJ1-2, the V gene TRBV27; tentatively, D is TRBD1 (5 bases). CDR1 is MNHEY and CDR2 is SMNVEV in the germline V gene (reference sequence). Between the trimmed V and J ends, which lost 7 bases and 6 bases, there was a span of 12 bases. The CDR3 extends over 12 amino acids. The CDR3 DNA reads TGTGCCAGCATCCCGCAGGGTAATGGCTACACCTTC. Amino acids: CASIPQGNGYTF.

The V and J genes are TRBV12-3 or TRBV12-4 and TRBJ1-6, with 7 bases fitting TRBD1. This CDR3 region has 15 residues. J lost 7 bases, V lost 3 bases, and 6 bases had no gene match. The CDR3 protein is CASSLRQGENSPLHF. CDR3 sequence (DNA): TGTGCCAGCAGTTTGAGACAGGGCGAAAATTCACCCCTCCACTTT.

The gene calls are TRBV3-1 and TRBJ2-1; TRBD2 aligns across 8 bases. The CDR3 consists of 17 residues. Germline CDR1 is LGHDT and CDR2 is YNNKEL (reference sequence). V was pared by 5 bases and J by 0 bases, with 9 bases of the junction left unmatched. In nucleotides, the CDR3 is TGTGCCAGCAGCTGGCTAGCGGGTTTAAGCTCCTACAATGAGCAGTTCTTC. This encodes CASSWLAGLSSYNEQFF.

Ten or more counts support this clonotype. At one end the junction does not follow the germline gene, possibly because of a read error. V usage is TRBV5-1 and J usage is TRBJ2-7; D call uncertain. Per germline, CDR1 SGHRS and CDR2 YFSETQ. This CDR3 contains 11 residues. CDR3 sequence: CASSLEYEQYF. Here the CDR3 DNA reads TGTGCCAGCAGTTTGGAATACGAGCAGTACTTC.

V is TRBV6-5 and J is TRBJ2-1; tentatively, D is TRBD2 (6 bases). Germline loops: CDR1 MNHEY, CDR2 SVGAGI. CDR3 length equals 12 residues. The germline V and J ends were trimmed by 2 bases and 12 bases, with 11 bases remaining between them. The CDR3 sequence: CASSYGAGRQFF. CDR3 nucleotides: TGTGCCAGCAGTTACGGGGCGGGGAGGCAGTTCTTC.

This clonotype was seen only a few times. This chain joins TRBV29-1 and TRBJ2-3, with a possible D match to TRBD1 (6 bases). The CDR3 is made up of 11 amino acids. The germline gives CDR1 SQVTM, CDR2 ANQGSEA. The V gene lost 4 bases and the J gene lost 5 bases, with 7 bases spanning the gap. CDR3 nucleotides: TGCAGCGTTGCAGGGGAAGATACGCAGTATTTT. Residues: CSVAGEDTQYF.

V and J are TRBV11-2 and TRBJ2-5; 15 bases match TRBD2. This CDR3 region has 18 residues. Germline trimming cut 5 bases from V and 5 bases from J; bases unmatched to any gene: 12. Germline CDR1 is SGHAT and CDR2 is FQNNGV. The CDR3 region has the DNA TGTGCCAGCAGCCTAGGGGGACTAGCGGGGGGTAGAGGGGAGACCCAGTACTTC. Its translation is CASSLGGLAGGRGETQYF.

The rearrangement uses TRBV6-1 and TRBJ1-5, with TRBD1 identical over 9 bases. The germline V gene encodes CDR1 MNHNS and CDR2 SASEGT. J lost 7 bases, V lost 5 bases, and 9 bases had no gene match. The CDR3 extends over 15 amino acids. The CDR3 reads CASSPTGTGTQPQHF. DNA for the CDR3: TGTGCCAGCAGTCCCACCGGGACAGGGACACAGCCCCAGCATTTT.

This clonotype was recorded at least ten times. This rearrangement joins TRBV4-2 to TRBJ2-3; 7 positions agree with TRBD2. The CDR3 extends over 15 amino acids. Germline CDR1 and CDR2: LGHNA and YNFKEQ. The V segment lost 0 bases and the J segment 5 bases; nucleotides outside the gene matches: 5. In nucleotides, the CDR3 is TGTGCCAGCAGCCAAGATAGACGGGAGGTAGATACGCAGTATTTT. It is translated as CASSQDRREVDTQYF.

This clonotype was counted ten times or more. The rearrangement joins TRBV9 to TRBJ1-6; D may be TRBD1 (5 bases). The CDR3 sequence is 15 residues long. Germline V gene sequence: CDR1 SGDLS, CDR2 YYNGEE. Between the trimmed V and J ends, which lost 0 bases and 6 bases, there was a span of 10 bases. CDR3 bases: TGTGCCAGCAGCGTAGTAGGGACTACTAATTCACCCCTCCACTTT. Its translation: CASSVVGTTNSPLHF.

This clonotype was observed at least ten times. The CDR3 sequence: CASTGRWQVGQFF. The CDR3 DNA sequence: TGTGCCAGCACAGGTCGGTGGCAAGTTGGGCAGTTCTTC. The rearrangement links TRBV7-2 to TRBJ2-1; D is unclear. CDR3 size: 13 residues. Trimming stripped 7 bases from V and 12 bases from J, with 19 bases between. Germline CDR1 is SGHTA and CDR2 is FQGNSA.

The chain uses TRBV5-1 and TRBJ2-3; weak D call: TRBD2 (5 bases). Germline V lookup: CDR1 SGHRS, CDR2 YFSETQ. CDR3 length: 14 residues. Between the trimmed V and J ends, which lost 3 bases and 2 bases, there was a span of 10 bases. The CDR3 DNA follows: TGCGCCAGCAGCTGGGCGGGCCCCACAGATACGCAGTATTTT. Translating it yields CASSWAGPTDTQYF.

This clonotype was picked up one time. The chain links TRBV28 to TRBJ2-1; 10 bases line up with TRBD1. The CDR3 runs 15 residues. The J segment lost 7 bases and the V segment lost 6 bases, leaving 9 bases of the junction unmatched. The germline V gene encodes CDR1 MDHEN and CDR2 SYDVKM. CDR3 amino acids: CASSARRDRGNEQFF. The CDR3 nucleotides read TGTGCCAGCAGCGCCCGAAGGGACAGGGGTAATGAGCAGTTCTTC.

J is TRBJ2-7 and V is TRBV6-2 or TRBV6-3; D is possibly TRBD1 (6 bases). V was clipped by 5 bases and J by 0 bases, with 14 bases between them. This CDR3 comprises 15 residues. Germline-derived CDR1 and CDR2 are MNHEY and SVGEGT. CDR3 protein: CASSDQGIFSYEQYF. CDR3 nucleotide sequence: TGTGCCAGCAGTGACCAGGGGATTTTCTCCTACGAGCAGTACTTC.

The genes are TRBV29-1 and TRBJ2-1, with TRBD1 as a possible D gene (5 bases). Trimming pared 3 bases from V and 8 bases from J, leaving 11 bases between. CDR1 is SQVTM and CDR2 is ANQGSEA in the germline V gene. The CDR3 sequence is 12 residues long. This CDR3 reads CSVDQPGYEQFF. For the CDR3, the DNA is TGCAGCGTTGACCAACCAGGGTATGAGCAGTTCTTC.

The V call is TRBV7-2, the J call TRBJ2-7; D is ambiguous. Trimming cost V 5 bases and J 0 bases, with 11 bases left between them. CDR3 size: 14 residues. Germline values: CDR1 SGHTA, CDR2 FQGNSA. The CDR3: CASSPSRFSYEQYF. The DNA for the CDR3 is TGTGCCAGCAGCCCCAGCAGGTTCTCCTACGAGCAGTACTTC.